Below are 9 T cell receptor beta chains sequenced from a single sample in a study of glioma-infiltrating T cells after dendritic cell vaccination. Time point noted: after dendritic cell vaccination, including at tumor progression/relapse. Clones were sequenced by immunoSEQ multiplex PCR, and TCRdb holds only the in-frame ones, with some missing. In the table there are some 10,000 clones, 81% of which are singletons. Sequencing used blood, obtained after dendritic cell vaccination. These receptors all stem from a human donor with glioblastoma.

The J gene is TRBJ2-5, the V gene TRBV7-2; 12 nucleotides match TRBD2. Per the germline V gene, CDR1 is SGHTA and CDR2 is FQGNSA. The J segment lost 5 bases and the V segment lost 2 bases, leaving 12 bases of the junction unmatched. The CDR3 extends over 18 amino acids. The CDR3 loop is CASSLRGASGRALETQYF. The CDR3 region has the DNA TGTGCCAGCAGCTTAAGGGGAGCTAGCGGGAGGGCCTTGGAGACCCAGTACTTC.

V gene TRBV19 combines with J gene TRBJ2-5, with 10 bases identical to TRBD1. The CDR3 runs 16 residues. The V segment lost 6 bases and the J segment 6 bases; nucleotides outside the gene matches: 13. From germline, CDR1 is LNHDA and CDR2 SQIVND (reference sequence). This CDR3 is CASRPLAGQGRQTQYF. CDR3 bases: TGTGCCAGTAGGCCTTTAGCGGGACAGGGGCGGCAGACCCAGTACTTC.

The rearrangement joins TRBV19 to TRBJ1-5, with a weak D call TRBD1 (6 bases). CDR3 length: 12 amino acids. V lost 7 bases and J 10 bases, leaving 14 bases between the germline ends. CDR1 and CDR2 (germline): LNHDA, SQIVND (reference sequence). The CDR3 spells CASNLGQFPQHF. CDR3 nucleotide sequence: TGTGCCAGTAACCTAGGACAGTTTCCCCAGCATTTT.

The V call is TRBV14, the J call TRBJ1-1; D unresolved. The germline V gene encodes CDR1 SGHDN and CDR2 FVKESK. CDR3 length: 13 residues. The germline V and J ends were trimmed by 3 bases and 14 bases, with 19 bases remaining between them. Written as DNA, the CDR3 is TGTGCCAGCAGCCACCCAAGGAACGCCGGAGTGTTCTTT. It is translated as CASSHPRNAGVFF.

CDR3 DNA: TGTGCCAGCTCACCGGGCCAGTACACCGGGGAGCTGTTTTTT. As protein: CASSPGQYTGELFF. This sequence joins TRBV18 and TRBJ2-2; D not resolved. Germline lookup yields CDR1 KGHSH and CDR2 LQKENI. Between the trimmed V and J ends, which lost 3 bases and 3 bases, there was a span of 8 bases. The CDR3 is 14 residues long.

The rearrangement uses TRBV29-1 and TRBJ2-1, with TRBD1 as a possible D gene (6 bases). The germline CDR1 and CDR2 sequences are SQVTM and ANQGSEA. The CDR3 totals 16 residues. With 7 bases removed from V and 6 bases from J, the gap between germline ends came to 25 bases. The CDR3 DNA sequence: TGCAGCGCCACAGAATGGCGTCAGGAAGGGGGCAATGAGCAGTTCTTC. Amino acids: CSATEWRQEGGNEQFF.

This chain connects TRBV7-8 to TRBJ2-7; 9 bases are a match to TRBD1. The CDR3 length is 15 residues. V was pared by 3 bases and J by 5 bases, with 8 bases of the junction left unmatched. CDR1 SGHVS and CDR2 FQNEAQ come from the germline V gene. This CDR3 is CASSFYRGLQDEQYF. The CDR3 DNA reads as TGTGCCAGCAGCTTTTACAGGGGGCTCCAGGACGAGCAGTACTTC.

V gene TRBV15 combines with J gene TRBJ2-5, with D maybe TRBD2 (5 bases). The CDR3 is made up of 14 amino acids. V gave up 1 base and J gave up 5 bases, with 11 bases separating them. CDR1 and CDR2 from the germline V gene are LNHNV and YYDKDF (reference sequence). As DNA, the CDR3 is TGTGCCACCAGCAGAGGAGTAAGGGAGGAGACCCAGTACTTC. Translated: CATSRGVREETQYF.

J is TRBJ2-2 and V is TRBV18; no clear D gene. There are 13 residues in the CDR3. The V end lost 2 bases, the J end lost 8 bases, and 9 bases lay between the germline ends. Germline V lookup: CDR1 KGHSH, CDR2 LQKENI. CDR3 in amino acids: CASSPYPAGELFF. The CDR3 DNA reads as TGTGCCAGCTCACCATACCCTGCGGGGGAGCTGTTTTTT.